The 27 T cell receptor beta chains below were found in one sample sequenced in a study of CXCR3-negative and CXCR3-positive naive CD8 T cells. TRB cDNA libraries were made by UMI-labeled 5' RACE. TCRdb re-analyzed the 5' RACE reads; it lists each CDR3 protein once, without DNA. This sample's clone table lists some 100,000 distinct CDR3 sequences. Whole-study findings and limits: Researchers report that CXCR3-positive naive cells carry more hydrophobic TRB CDR3s than CXCR3-negative naive cells.

No antigen has been assigned to these receptors. The material sequenced was naive CXCR3+ CD8+ T cells from blood. Subset here: CD45RO-CCR7+CD27+CD95- naive CD8+ T cells expressing CXCR3 (TNR3+). These receptors were obtained from a human donor in good health. Some clones in this sample may be carry-over from other donors' samples.

The chain recombines TRBV6-5 with TRBJ2-5; TCRdb outputs TRBD1, but without DNA this stays unchecked. The CDR3 sequence is 15 residues long. Germline CDR1 MNHEY, CDR2 SVGAGI. This CDR3 is CASSYLGGLGETQYF.

The chain links TRBV28 to TRBJ2-7. This CDR3 region has 14 residues. CDR1 is MDHEN and CDR2 is SYDVKM in the germline V gene. The CDR3 spells CASSPRTRTYEQYF. The complete variable domain, with remaining parts taken from reference TRBV28 and TRBJ2-7, reads DVKVTQSSRYLVKRTGEKVFLECVQDMDHENMFWYRQDPGLGLRLIYFSYDVKMKEKGDIPEGYSVSREKKERFSLILESASTNQTSMYLCASSPRTRTYEQYFGPGTRLTVT.

CDR3 amino acids: CSATPGNTEAFF. The chain joins TRBV29-1 to TRBJ1-1. The germline CDR1 and CDR2 sequences are SQVTM and ANQGSEA. The CDR3 length is 12 residues.

The chain couples TRBV21-1 to TRBJ2-4. TRBV21-1 is tagged as a pseudogene. The CDR3 is 12 amino acids. The CDR3 protein is CASPVAKNIQYF.

The CDR3 sequence: CASSQIAGALGNEQFF. The chain combines TRBV4-1 with TRBJ2-1; TCRdb's D call, TRBD2, is unchecked because there is no DNA. This CDR3 spans 16 amino acids. Per germline, CDR1 MGHRA and CDR2 YSYEKL.

V gene TRBV6-6 combines with J gene TRBJ1-1. Germline V gene lookup returns CDR1 MNHNY and CDR2 SVGAGI (reference sequence). This CDR3 has 12 amino acids. CDR3 in amino acids: CASSSVNTEAFF.

The chain's CDR3 is CASSLYGTSGGEQFF. V and J are TRBV9 and TRBJ2-1; TCRdb proposes TRBD2, but this gene call is untestable without DNA. CDR3 size: 15 residues. Germline CDR1 SGDLS, CDR2 YYNGEE. Full variable domain (remainder filled in from reference TRBV9 and TRBJ2-1): DSGVTQTPKHLITATGQRVTLRCSPRSGDLSVYWYQQSLDQGLQFLIQYYNGEERAKGNILERFSAQQFPDLHSELNLSSLELGDSALYFCASSLYGTSGGEQFFGPGTRLTVL.

The gene calls are TRBV6-1 and TRBJ2-5. This CDR3 is built from 15 residues. CDR1 and CDR2 (germline): MNHNS, SASEGT. The CDR3 loop is CASSEAAGYQETQYF.

The chain uses TRBV15 and TRBJ2-3; TCRdb calls TRBD1, which cannot be checked without DNA. Germline V gene data show CDR1 as LNHNV and CDR2 as YYDKDF (reference sequence). CDR3 length: 15 residues. The CDR3 loop is CASSPRDRVADTQYF.

The chain is built from TRBV7-9 and TRBJ2-1; TCRdb lists TRBD2, though no DNA is available to test this call. Germline CDR1 SEHNR, CDR2 FQNEAQ (reference sequence). CDR3 size: 15 residues. CDR3 loop: CASSLVAGGHNEQFF.

This sequence joins TRBV28 and TRBJ2-7; with no DNA, the TCRdb D assignment of TRBD1 cannot be verified. The germline CDR1 and CDR2 sequences are MDHEN and SYDVKM. The CDR3 is 17 amino acids. This CDR3 is CASSLLFVGGTRSEQYF.

V gene TRBV20-1 combines with J gene TRBJ2-2; TCRdb outputs TRBD2, but without DNA this stays unchecked. CDR1 and CDR2 (germline): DFQATT, SNEGSKA (reference sequence). The length of the CDR3 is 14 residues. CDR3 sequence: CSVADPARPGELFF.

The V call is TRBV9, the J call TRBJ2-5; the TRBD1 assignment by TCRdb is unverifiable without DNA. Per the germline V gene, CDR1 is SGDLS and CDR2 is YYNGEE. This CDR3 comprises 14 residues. The CDR3 spells CASSDGDSRETQYF.

V is TRBV29-1 and J is TRBJ2-4; absent DNA, TCRdb's TRBD1 call cannot be checked. Germline V gene data show CDR1 as SQVTM and CDR2 as ANQGSEA. This CDR3 has 15 amino acids. CDR3 region: CSVDGTGLAKNIQYF.

The chain recombines TRBV12-3 or TRBV12-4 with TRBJ2-1. CDR3 size: 14 residues. CDR3 residues: CASSLTRVYNEQFF.

The chain uses TRBV29-1 and TRBJ2-2. This CDR3 region has 12 residues. Germline CDR1 SQVTM, CDR2 ANQGSEA. CDR3 amino acids: CSSILGTGELFF.

The chain joins TRBV10-3 to TRBJ2-7; TCRdb returns TRBD2, unconfirmable since there is no DNA. This CDR3 is built from 13 residues. CDR1 and CDR2 (germline): ENHRY, SYGVKD. The CDR3: CAISGDYAYEQYF.

This chain connects TRBV7-2 to TRBJ2-7; without DNA, the TCRdb call of TRBD1 cannot be checked. CDR1 SGHTA and CDR2 FQGNSA come from the germline V gene. The CDR3 totals 16 residues. CDR3 sequence: CASSPRKGGGVYEQYF.

This chain uses TRBV29-1 with TRBJ2-7; without DNA, the TCRdb call of TRBD2 cannot be checked. The CDR3 is 12 residues long. From germline, CDR1 is SQVTM and CDR2 ANQGSEA. CDR3 amino acids: CSGVAGAGEQYF.

The rearrangement uses TRBV28 and TRBJ2-5; no DNA is available, so the TRBD1 call from TCRdb remains unchecked. The CDR3 covers 15 residues. Per the germline V gene, CDR1 is MDHEN and CDR2 is SYDVKM. The CDR3 sequence is CASSPQRAGPETQYF. The full variable domain, rest sourced from reference TRBV28 and TRBJ2-5, is DVKVTQSSRYLVKRTGEKVFLECVQDMDHENMFWYRQDPGLGLRLIYFSYDVKMKEKGDIPEGYSVSREKKERFSLILESASTNQTSMYLCASSPQRAGPETQYFGPGTRLLVL.

CDR3 protein: CASSMGQGWDEQFF. V is TRBV19 and J is TRBJ2-1; TCRdb names TRBD1, which stays unverified in the absence of DNA. Germline V CDR1 and CDR2: LNHDA, SQIVND (reference sequence). This CDR3 region has 14 residues.

The rearrangement links TRBV14 to TRBJ2-1. The CDR3 sequence is 15 residues long. The germline gives CDR1 SGHDN, CDR2 FVKESK. CDR3 loop: CASSQDPPGVNERFF.

V is TRBV29-1 and J is TRBJ2-7; absent DNA, TCRdb's TRBD1 call cannot be checked. The CDR3 length is 17 residues. CDR1 and CDR2 (germline): SQVTM, ANQGSEA. The CDR3 here is CSVEDGGDRGNLYEQYF.

The chain has TRBV14 and TRBJ2-3; TCRdb indicates TRBD2, and absent DNA this call remains unverified. CDR3 length equals 16 residues. CDR1 and CDR2 (germline): SGHDN, FVKESK. The CDR3 here is CASSQGRREPPNTQYF.

The rearrangement joins TRBV28 to TRBJ1-2; TCRdb proposes TRBD1, but this gene call is untestable without DNA. Germline V CDR1 and CDR2: MDHEN, SYDVKM. The CDR3 extends over 14 amino acids. The CDR3 is CASSLEGARMGYTF.

The rearrangement links TRBV5-1 to TRBJ2-5; TCRdb gives TRBD1 as the D gene, but with no DNA this cannot be confirmed. Germline loops: CDR1 SGHRS, CDR2 YFSETQ. There are 14 residues in the CDR3. The chain's CDR3 is CASSAGTGQETQYF.

This chain links TRBV27 with TRBJ2-1; absent DNA, TCRdb's TRBD1 call cannot be checked. CDR1 MNHEY and CDR2 SMNVEV come from the germline V gene (reference sequence). The CDR3 is 16 amino acids. The CDR3 is CASRQTGTSSYNEQFF.